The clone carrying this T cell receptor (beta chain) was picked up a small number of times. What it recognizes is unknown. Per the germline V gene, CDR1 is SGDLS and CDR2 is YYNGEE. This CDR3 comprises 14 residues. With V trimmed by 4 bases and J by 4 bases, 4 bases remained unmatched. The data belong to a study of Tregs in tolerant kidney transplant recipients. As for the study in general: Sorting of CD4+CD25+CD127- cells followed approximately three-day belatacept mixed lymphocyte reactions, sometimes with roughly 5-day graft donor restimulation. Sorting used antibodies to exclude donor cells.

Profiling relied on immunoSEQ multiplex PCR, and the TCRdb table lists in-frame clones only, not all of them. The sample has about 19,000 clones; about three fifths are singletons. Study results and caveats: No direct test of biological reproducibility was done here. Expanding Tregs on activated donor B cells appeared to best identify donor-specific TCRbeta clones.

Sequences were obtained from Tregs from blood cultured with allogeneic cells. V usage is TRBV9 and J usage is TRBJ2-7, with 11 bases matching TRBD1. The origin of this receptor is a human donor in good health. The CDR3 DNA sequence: TGTGCCAGCAGCCCCGGACAGGGGGCGTACGAGCAGTACTTC. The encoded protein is CASSPGQGAYEQYF.